A selection of T cell receptor beta chains follows, all from one sample in a study of T-cell memory formation after mild COVID-19. TCRdb re-analysed the 5' RACE reads in MiXCR, keeping a single row per CDR3 protein. The repertoire consists of around 34,000 distinct CDR3 sequences, with just under 8% occurring once and the leading ten covering 25% to 30%. The sequenced sample consisted of PBMCs or a T cell subset sorted from them (not recorded which). Receptor source: a man aged 18 to 30 who had mild COVID-19 (a few samples of this study predate the infection). Cell type and time point are not known. CDR3s include the opening cysteine and the closing phenylalanine or tryptophan. Each record gives: D gene, clone size, CDR3 length, J gene, V gene, CDR3 protein, CDR3 DNA. D genes are given only for firm matches. Clone size, where shown, is once, few, many, or a class for clones that have expanded.

>TRBD1|many|17|TRBJ2-3|TRBV30
CAWSGPRQGAHPDTQYF
TGTGCCTGGAGTGGCCCTCGACAGGGGGCGCATCCAGATACGCAGTATTTT
>.|many|13|TRBJ2-5|TRBV20-1
CSAYPRGQETQYF
TGCAGTGCGTATCCAAGGGGTCAAGAGACCCAGTACTTC
>.|.|17|TRBJ1-3|TRBV5-1
CASSLGRQFFSGNTIYF
TGCGCCAGCAGCTTGGGTCGGCAGTTCTTCTCTGGAAACACCATATATTTT
>.|many|14|TRBJ2-5|TRBV5-1
CASSLGVDQETQYF
TGCGCCAGCAGCTTGGGAGTCGACCAAGAGACCCAGTACTTC
>.|many|13|TRBJ1-5|TRBV7-8
CASSLFMGQPQHF
TGTGCCAGCAGCTTATTCATGGGCCAGCCCCAGCATTTT
>.|many|15|TRBJ1-3|TRBV6-5
CASSLGGSSGNTIYF
TGTGCCAGCAGTTTGGGTGGAAGCTCTGGAAACACCATATATTTT
>.|many|12|TRBJ1-6|TRBV5-4
CASSLDNSPLHF
TGTGCCAGCAGCTTGGACAATTCACCCCTCCACTTT
>TRBD2|.|20|TRBJ2-1|TRBV20-1
CSARDVSGASGGAYYNEQFF
TGCAGTGCTAGAGATGTGTCGGGAGCTAGCGGGGGGGCTTATTACAATGAGCAGTTCTTC
>TRBD1|.|15|TRBJ2-6|TRBV19
CASNDDRAGANVLTF
TGTGCCAGTAACGATGACAGGGCTGGGGCCAACGTCCTGACTTTC
>.|many|14|TRBJ2-1|TRBV27
CASYGLHSYNEQFF
TGTGCCAGTTACGGACTCCACTCCTACAATGAGCAGTTCTTC
>.|few|12|TRBJ1-5|TRBV6-1
CASSELRRPQHF
TGTGCCAGCAGTGAATTGCGGCGTCCCCAGCATTTT
>TRBD1|many|18|TRBJ1-2|TRBV4-1
CASRAGVWDRFSSYGYTF
TGCGCCAGCAGGGCAGGAGTCTGGGACAGGTTCTCGAGCTATGGCTACACCTTC
>.|few|17|TRBJ1-2|TRBV4-2
CASSQEGAGRGGYGYTF
TGTGCCAGCAGCCAAGAGGGGGCAGGGCGAGGAGGCTATGGCTACACCTTC
>.|many|12|TRBJ2-5|TRBV29-1
CSVVETVETQYF
TGCAGCGTTGTAGAGACAGTCGAGACCCAGTACTTC
>.|many|13|TRBJ2-1|TRBV7-2
CASSWALYNEQFF
TGTGCCAGCAGCTGGGCCCTCTACAATGAGCAGTTCTTC
>.|few|13|TRBJ1-2|TRBV4-2
CASSQVRQTGYTF
TGTGCCAGCAGCCAAGTTCGGCAGACTGGCTACACCTTC
>TRBD1|many|15|TRBJ1-1|TRBV7-9
CASSLGDRPNTEAFF
TGTGCCAGCAGCTTAGGGGACAGGCCCAACACTGAAGCTTTCTTT
>.|many|13|TRBJ1-2|TRBV11-3
CASSLATGTGYTF
TGTGCCAGCAGCTTAGCAACAGGAACGGGCTACACCTTC